This entry describes one T cell receptor (beta chain). This clone showed up just once. Its binding antigen is unknown. It has no much larger one-base neighbor in the sample; base qualities were not kept. The library was prepared using the immunoSEQ multiplex PCR assay. TCRdb's version of the immuneACCESS table is confined to in-frame rearrangements and falls short of the full clone set. An unresolved V gene accounts for under half of the shortfall where checked; the remainder is of unknown origin. The sample records almost 65,000 clones, 75% to 90% of which are singletons. The ten largest clonotypes hold approximately 5% of the sample. This sample was taken from a study of technical replicates of blood from several donors (dated by TCRdb to about 2017). At the junction V is shortened by 7 bases and J by 1 base, with 7 bases in between. CDR1 MNHEY and CDR2 SVGAGI are derived from the germline V gene. There are 13 amino acids in the CDR3, from cysteine to phenylalanine inclusive. The read is trimmed to its CDR3 DNA, 39 bases read in frame from base 1.

Sequencing input: PBMCs. The sequence links TRBV6-5 to TRBJ2-2; no D gene call is confident. This TCR was recovered from a human donor in good health. Some clones in this sample may be carry-over from other donors' samples. The CDR3 protein is CASTNQNTGELFF. The nucleotide sequence reads TGTGCCAGCACCAATCAGAACACCGGGGAGCTGTTTTTT.